Following are 10 T cell receptor beta chains from one sample sequenced in a study of cytomegalovirus exposure and HLA in healthy donors. The PCR used 60 Vbeta and 13 Jbeta primers. Using immunoSEQ multiplex PCR, the repertoire was profiled, and TCRdb retains in-frame clones only, with some absent. The sample totals roughly 220,000 clones. Sequencing was done on a sample of PBMCs. These receptors originate from a girl aged 2 to 9 in good health and CMV-seropositive.

This sequence joins TRBV11-2 and TRBJ2-1, with TRBD1 as a possible D gene (6 bases). Germline CDR1 reads SGHAT; CDR2 reads FQNNGV. The CDR3 extends over 16 amino acids. Trimming pared 2 bases from V and 5 bases from J, leaving 16 bases between. The CDR3: CASSLPGASLDNEQFF. The CDR3 DNA is TGTGCCAGCAGCTTACCAGGGGCATCGCTGGACAATGAGCAGTTCTTC.

V is TRBV29-1 and J is TRBJ1-1; 9 bases agree with TRBD1. CDR3 length: 18 amino acids. Germline loops: CDR1 SQVTM, CDR2 ANQGSEA. Trimming cost V 4 bases and J 4 bases; bases outside gene matches: 19. The CDR3 nucleotides read TGCAGCGTTGCGGGGTTCGGGGGACAGGGTACCCTCAGCACTGAAGCTTTCTTT. The encoded protein is CSVAGFGGQGTLSTEAFF.

V and J are TRBV5-1 and TRBJ2-3, with 10 bases matching TRBD1. The CDR3 sequence is 15 residues long. V trimming: 6 bases; J trimming: 1 base; junction bases outside the gene matches: 5. Germline V gene sequence: CDR1 SGHRS, CDR2 YFSETQ. The CDR3 loop is CASITGTGGTDTQYF. The CDR3 region has the DNA TGCGCCAGCATCACTGGGACAGGGGGCACAGATACGCAGTATTTT.

The chain joins TRBV10-3 to TRBJ1-1; D gene ambiguous. The CDR3 is made up of 14 amino acids. Germline V gives CDR1 ENHRY, CDR2 SYGVKD. Trimming cost V 2 bases and J 1 base, with 8 bases left between them. CDR3 DNA sequence: TGTGCCATCAGTGAGGGGCAGACGAACACTGAAGCTTTCTTT. This sequence encodes CAISEGQTNTEAFF.

The chain employs TRBV5-4 and TRBJ2-7; 9 nucleotides line up with TRBD1. With 3 bases clipped from V and 2 bases from J, the junction kept 3 bases outside the gene matches. Germline-derived CDR1 and CDR2 are SGHNT and YYREEE (reference sequence). The CDR3 extends over 14 amino acids. The CDR3 DNA follows: TGTGCCAGCAGCTGGGACAGGGCCACCTACGAGCAGTACTTC. Its protein product is CASSWDRATYEQYF. Full variable domain (missing parts from reference TRBV5-4 and TRBJ2-7): ETGVTQSPTHLIKTRGQQVTLRCSSQSGHNTVSWYQQALGQGPQFIFQYYREEENGRGNFPPRFSGLQFPNYSSELNVNALELDDSALYLCASSWDRATYEQYFGPGTRLTVT.

V and J are TRBV7-8 and TRBJ1-4; TRBD1 might be the D (6 bases). The CDR3 loop spans 14 amino acids. The germline CDR1 and CDR2 sequences are SGHVS and FQNEAQ. The V end lost 3 bases, the J end lost 13 bases, and 18 bases lay between the germline ends. CDR3 in amino acids: CASSFRKPTGRLFF. CDR3 DNA: TGTGCCAGCAGCTTCCGAAAACCGACAGGAAGACTGTTTTTT.

The V gene is TRBV18, the J gene TRBJ2-5; 9 bases agree with TRBD2. The DNA end favors TRBJ2-7, so the J call may be wrong. Germline CDR1 and CDR2: KGHSH and LQKENI. The CDR3 is made up of 14 amino acids. The CDR3 here is CASSPASGVYEQYF. The CDR3 DNA reads TGTGCCAGCTCGCCTGCTAGCGGGGTTTACGAGCAGTACTTC.

By frequency, this clone is medium-sized (0.01 to 0.1%). This sequence joins TRBV11-2 and TRBJ2-1; 10 bases line up with TRBD2. Germline assignment: CDR1 SGHAT and CDR2 FQNNGV. This CDR3 region has 15 residues. The junction had 10 bases not matched to a gene; V was cut back by 6 bases and J by 8 bases. CDR3 coding DNA: TGTGCCAGCAGACCCTACATGAGCGGGAGGGATGAGCAGTTCTTC. The encoded protein is CASRPYMSGRDEQFF.

The chain couples TRBV9 to TRBJ2-3; D possibly corresponds to TRBD2 (5 bases). Per the germline V gene, CDR1 is SGDLS and CDR2 is YYNGEE. The CDR3 consists of 15 residues. Between the trimmed V and J ends, which lost 3 bases and 2 bases, there was a span of 13 bases. The CDR3: CASSAGISLTDTQYF. Here the CDR3 DNA reads TGTGCCAGCAGCGCCGGGATTTCCCTCACAGATACGCAGTATTTT.

The chain has TRBV5-6 and TRBJ1-2, with 8 bases aligning to TRBD1. The CDR3 runs to 17 residues. V lost 4 bases and J lost 0; bases outside the gene matches: 11. CDR1 is SGHDT and CDR2 is YYEEEE in the germline V gene. As DNA, the CDR3 is TGTGCCAGCAGCCAATGGACAGGGCGGATTACTAACTATGGCTACACCTTC. Residues: CASSQWTGRITNYGYTF.